Sequencing of this TCR beta chain was carried out in a study of cytomegalovirus exposure and HLA in healthy donors. Findings of the study overall: HLA restriction was apparent for most CMV-associated TCR beta chains in a later analysis.

Only one count was recorded for this clone. The antigen is not known. The V gene end was trimmed by 6 bases and the J gene end by 7 bases; junction bases not matched to a gene: 6. The V gene's germline CDR1 is MNHEY and CDR2 SMNVEV (reference sequence). This CDR3 has 14 amino acids. Primers for the PCR totalled 60 Vbeta and 13 Jbeta. The protocol was immunoSEQ multiplex PCR, while the TCRdb copy is restricted to in-frame clones and leaves out a portion. The sample shows 150,000 or so clones, 77% of them seen only once. The chain combines TRBV27 with TRBJ2-5; 12 bases match TRBD2. The TCR comes from a male donor in good health and CMV-seropositive. Sequenced material: PBMCs. CDR3 bases: TGTGCCAGCAGCAGACTAGCGGGGGAGGGGACCCAGTACTTC. It codes for CASSRLAGEGTQYF.